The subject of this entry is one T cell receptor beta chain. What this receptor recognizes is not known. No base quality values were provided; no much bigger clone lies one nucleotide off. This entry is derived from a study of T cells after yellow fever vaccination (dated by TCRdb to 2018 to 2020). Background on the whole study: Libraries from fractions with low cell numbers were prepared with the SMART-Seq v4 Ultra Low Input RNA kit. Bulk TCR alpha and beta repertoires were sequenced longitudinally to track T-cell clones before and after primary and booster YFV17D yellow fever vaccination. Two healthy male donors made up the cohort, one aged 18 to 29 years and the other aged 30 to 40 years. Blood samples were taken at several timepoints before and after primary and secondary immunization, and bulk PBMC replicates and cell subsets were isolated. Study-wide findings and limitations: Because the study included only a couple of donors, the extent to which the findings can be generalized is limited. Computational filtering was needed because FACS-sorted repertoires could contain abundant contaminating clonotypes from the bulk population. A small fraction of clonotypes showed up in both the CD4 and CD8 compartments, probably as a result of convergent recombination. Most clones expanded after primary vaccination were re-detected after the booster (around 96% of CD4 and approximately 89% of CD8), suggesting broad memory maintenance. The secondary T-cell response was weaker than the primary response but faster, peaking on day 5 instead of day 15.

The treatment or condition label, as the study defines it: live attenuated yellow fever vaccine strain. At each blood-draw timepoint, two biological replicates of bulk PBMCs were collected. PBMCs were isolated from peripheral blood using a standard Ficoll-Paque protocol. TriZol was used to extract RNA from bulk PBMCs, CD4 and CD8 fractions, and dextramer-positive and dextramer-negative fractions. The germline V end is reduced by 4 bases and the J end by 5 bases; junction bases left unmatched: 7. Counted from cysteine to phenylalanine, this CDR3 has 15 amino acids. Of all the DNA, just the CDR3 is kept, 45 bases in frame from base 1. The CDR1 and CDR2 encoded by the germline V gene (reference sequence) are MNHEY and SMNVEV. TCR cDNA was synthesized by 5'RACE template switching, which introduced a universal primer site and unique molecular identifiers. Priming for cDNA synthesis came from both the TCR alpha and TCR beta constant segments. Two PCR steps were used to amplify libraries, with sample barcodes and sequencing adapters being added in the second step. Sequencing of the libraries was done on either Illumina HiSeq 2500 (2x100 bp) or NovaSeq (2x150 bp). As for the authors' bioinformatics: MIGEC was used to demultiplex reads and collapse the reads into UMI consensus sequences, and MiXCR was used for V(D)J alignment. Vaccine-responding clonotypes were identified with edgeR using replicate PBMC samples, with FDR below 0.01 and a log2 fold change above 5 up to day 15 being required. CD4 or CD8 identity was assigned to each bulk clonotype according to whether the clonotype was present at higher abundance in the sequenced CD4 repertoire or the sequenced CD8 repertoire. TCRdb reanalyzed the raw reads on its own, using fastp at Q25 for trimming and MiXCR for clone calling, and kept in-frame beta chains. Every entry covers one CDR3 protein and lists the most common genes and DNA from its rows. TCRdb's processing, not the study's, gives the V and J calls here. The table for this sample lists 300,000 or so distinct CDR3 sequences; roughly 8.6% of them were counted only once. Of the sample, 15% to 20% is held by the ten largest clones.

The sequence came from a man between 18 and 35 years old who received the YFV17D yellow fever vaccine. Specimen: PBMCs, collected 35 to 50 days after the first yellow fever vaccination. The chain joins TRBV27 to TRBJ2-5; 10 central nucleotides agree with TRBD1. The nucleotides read TGTGCCAGCAGTTCGGGACAGGGGTCCGCGGAGACCCAGTACTTC. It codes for CASSSGQGSAETQYF.